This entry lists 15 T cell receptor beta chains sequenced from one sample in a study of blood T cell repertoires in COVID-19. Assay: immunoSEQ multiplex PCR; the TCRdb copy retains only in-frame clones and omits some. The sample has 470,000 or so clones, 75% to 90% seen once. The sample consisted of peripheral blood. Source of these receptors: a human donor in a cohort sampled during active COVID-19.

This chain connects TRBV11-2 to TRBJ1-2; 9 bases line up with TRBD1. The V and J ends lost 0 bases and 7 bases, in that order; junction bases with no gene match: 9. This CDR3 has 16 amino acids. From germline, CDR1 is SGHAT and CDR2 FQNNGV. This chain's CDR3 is CASSLEGGQGFFGYTF. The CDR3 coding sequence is TGTGCCAGCAGCTTAGAGGGGGGACAGGGCTTTTTTGGCTACACCTTC. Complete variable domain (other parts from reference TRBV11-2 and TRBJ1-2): EAGVAQSPRYKIIEKRQSVAFWCNPISGHATLYWYQQILGQGPKLLIQFQNNGVVDDSQLPKDRFSAERLKGVDSTLKIQPAKLEDSAVYLCASSLEGGQGFFGYTFGSGTRLTVV.

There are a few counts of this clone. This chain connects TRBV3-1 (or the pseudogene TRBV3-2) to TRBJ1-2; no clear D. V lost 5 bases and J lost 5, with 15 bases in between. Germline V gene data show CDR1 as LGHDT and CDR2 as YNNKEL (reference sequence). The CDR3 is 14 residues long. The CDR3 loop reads CASSSEAPSYGYTF. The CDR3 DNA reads TGTGCCAGCAGCTCGGAGGCTCCTTCTTATGGCTACACCTTC.

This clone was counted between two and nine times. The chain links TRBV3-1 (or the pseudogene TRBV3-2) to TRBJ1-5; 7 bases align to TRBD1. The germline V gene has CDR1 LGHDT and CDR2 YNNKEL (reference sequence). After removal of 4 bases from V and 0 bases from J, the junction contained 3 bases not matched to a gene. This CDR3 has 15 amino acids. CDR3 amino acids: CASSRGTDSNQPQHF. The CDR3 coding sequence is TGTGCCAGCAGCCGAGGGACAGATAGCAATCAGCCCCAGCATTTT.

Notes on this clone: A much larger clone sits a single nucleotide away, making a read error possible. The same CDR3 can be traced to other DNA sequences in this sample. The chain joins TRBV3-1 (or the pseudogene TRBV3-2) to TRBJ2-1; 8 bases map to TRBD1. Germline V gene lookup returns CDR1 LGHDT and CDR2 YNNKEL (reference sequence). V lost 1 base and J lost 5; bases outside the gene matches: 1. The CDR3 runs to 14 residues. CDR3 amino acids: CASSQGTGNNEQFF. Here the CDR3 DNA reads TGTGCCAGCAGCCAAGGGACAGGGAACAATGAGCAGTTCTTC.

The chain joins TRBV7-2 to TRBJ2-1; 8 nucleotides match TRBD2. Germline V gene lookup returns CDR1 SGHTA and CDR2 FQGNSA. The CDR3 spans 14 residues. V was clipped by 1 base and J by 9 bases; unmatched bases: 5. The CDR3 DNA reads TGTGCCAGCAGCTTAGTTGGTAGCGGGACTGAGCAGTTCTTC. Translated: CASSLVGSGTEQFF.

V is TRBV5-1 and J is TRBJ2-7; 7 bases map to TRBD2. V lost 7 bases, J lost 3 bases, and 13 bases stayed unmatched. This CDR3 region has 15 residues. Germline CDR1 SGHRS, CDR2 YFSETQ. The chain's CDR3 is CASSRSAGVHYEQYF. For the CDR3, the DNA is TGCGCCAGCTCGCGTTCGGCGGGAGTCCACTACGAGCAGTACTTC. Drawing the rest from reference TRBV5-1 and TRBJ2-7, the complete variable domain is KAGVTQTPRYLIKTRGQQVTLSCSPISGHRSVSWYQQTPGQGLQFLFEYFSETQRNKGNFPGRFSGRQFSNSRSEMNVSTLELGDSALYLCASSRSAGVHYEQYFGPGTRLTVT.

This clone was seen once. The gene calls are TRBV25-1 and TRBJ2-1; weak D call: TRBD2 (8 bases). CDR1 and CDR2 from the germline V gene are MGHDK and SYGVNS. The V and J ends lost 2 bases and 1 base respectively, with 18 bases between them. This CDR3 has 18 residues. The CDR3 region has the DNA TGTGCCAGCAGTGAACCACAGGGGAGCGGGGGATCCTACAATGAGCAGTTCTTC. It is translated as CASSEPQGSGGSYNEQFF.

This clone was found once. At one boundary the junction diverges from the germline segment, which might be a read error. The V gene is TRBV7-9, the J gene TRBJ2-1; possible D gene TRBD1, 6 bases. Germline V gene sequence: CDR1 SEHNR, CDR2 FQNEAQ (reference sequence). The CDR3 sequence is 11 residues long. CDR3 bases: TGTGCCAGCAGCTTAAGGGACAAAGGGCTCTTC. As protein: CASSLRDKGLF.

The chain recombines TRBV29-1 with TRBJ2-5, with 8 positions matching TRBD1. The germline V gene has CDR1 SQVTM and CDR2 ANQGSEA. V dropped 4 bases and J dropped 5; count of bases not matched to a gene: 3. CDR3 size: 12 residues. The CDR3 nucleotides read TGCAGCGTTGGGCAGGGGGCCGAGACCCAGTACTTC. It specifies CSVGQGAETQYF.

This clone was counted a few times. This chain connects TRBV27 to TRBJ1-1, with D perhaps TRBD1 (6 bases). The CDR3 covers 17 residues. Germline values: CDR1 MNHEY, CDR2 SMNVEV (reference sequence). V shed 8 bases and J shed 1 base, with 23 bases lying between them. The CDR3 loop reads CASLVEPGQTGNTEAFF. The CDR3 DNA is TGTGCCAGCCTCGTGGAGCCGGGACAAACGGGGAACACTGAAGCTTTCTTT.

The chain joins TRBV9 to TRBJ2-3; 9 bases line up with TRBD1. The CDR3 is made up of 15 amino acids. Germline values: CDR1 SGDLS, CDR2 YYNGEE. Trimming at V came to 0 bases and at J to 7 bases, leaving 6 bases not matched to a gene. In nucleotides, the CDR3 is TGTGCCAGCAGCGTAGCCCCGGACAGGGGAAATACGCAGTATTTT. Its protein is CASSVAPDRGNTQYF.

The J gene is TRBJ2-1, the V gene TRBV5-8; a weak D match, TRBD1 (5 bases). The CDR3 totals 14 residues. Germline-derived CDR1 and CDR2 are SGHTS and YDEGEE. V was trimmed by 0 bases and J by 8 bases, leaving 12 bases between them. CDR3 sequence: CASSLGGVIDEQFF. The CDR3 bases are TGTGCCAGCAGCTTGGGGGGCGTTATAGATGAGCAGTTCTTC.

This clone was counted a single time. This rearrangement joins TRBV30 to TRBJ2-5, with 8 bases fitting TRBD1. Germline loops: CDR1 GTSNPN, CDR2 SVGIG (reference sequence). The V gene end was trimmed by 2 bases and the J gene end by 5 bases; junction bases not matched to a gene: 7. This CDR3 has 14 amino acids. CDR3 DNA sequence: TGTGCCTGGAGTAAGGCAGGGGGCGGGGAGACCCAGTACTTC. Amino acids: CAWSKAGGGETQYF.

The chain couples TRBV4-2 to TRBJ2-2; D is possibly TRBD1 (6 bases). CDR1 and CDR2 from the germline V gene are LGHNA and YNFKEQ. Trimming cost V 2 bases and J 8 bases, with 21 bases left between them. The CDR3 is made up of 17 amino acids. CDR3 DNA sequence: TGTGCCAGCAGCCAAACGATGGGTTTAGGGGGAGTGGGGGAGCTGTTTTTT. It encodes CASSQTMGLGGVGELFF.

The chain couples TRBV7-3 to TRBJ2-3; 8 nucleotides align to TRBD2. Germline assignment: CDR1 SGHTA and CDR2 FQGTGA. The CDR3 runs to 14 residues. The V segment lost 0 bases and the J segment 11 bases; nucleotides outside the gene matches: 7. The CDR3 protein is CASSLTPGLVRQYF. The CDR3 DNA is TGTGCCAGCAGCTTAACCCCGGGACTAGTTCGGCAGTATTTT.